What follows are 16 T cell receptor beta chains derived from one specimen sequenced in a study of shared clonotypes between healthy human individuals. Produced via immunoSEQ multiplex PCR; TCRdb's table is partial and in-frame only. This table has 2 million to 3 million clones, 90% to 95% appearing once. Material: naive CD4+ T cells from PBMCs. Subset in this sample: CD45RA+ positively selected. The receptor set was obtained from a man aged 18 to 35 in good health. Some clones in this sample may be carry-over from other donors' samples.

Concerning this clone itself: This sample includes further DNA sequences coding for the same CDR3. The chain is built from TRBV7-3 and TRBJ2-1, with no clear D. Trimming stripped 5 bases from V and 0 bases from J, with 5 bases between. The CDR3 sequence is 13 residues long. The germline V gene encodes CDR1 SGHTA and CDR2 FQGTGA. CDR3 bases: TGTGCCAGCAGCCCGGGCTCCTACAATGAGCAGTTCTTC. Amino acids: CASSPGSYNEQFF.

The chain recombines TRBV9 with TRBJ2-1; D is unclear. CDR3 length: 12 amino acids. V shed 3 bases and J shed 10 bases, with 11 bases lying between them. Germline V CDR1 and CDR2: SGDLS, YYNGEE. In DNA form, the CDR3 reads TGTGCCAGCAGCGCCCCTTTAGGCGAGCAGTTCTTC. Translation gives CASSAPLGEQFF.

The chain employs TRBV5-4 and TRBJ1-1; the D gene is possibly TRBD1 (5 bases). Trimming cost V 2 bases and J 11 bases, with 22 bases left between them. The CDR3 loop spans 15 amino acids. Germline V gene data show CDR1 as SGHNT and CDR2 as YYREEE (reference sequence). The chain's CDR3 is CASSFGGGSSSGAFF. CDR3 DNA sequence: TGTGCCAGCAGCTTCGGGGGGGGGTCCTCCTCAGGCGCTTTCTTT.

The chain employs TRBV9 and TRBJ1-3; 8 bases fit TRBD1. J gave up 2 bases and V 4 bases, and 5 bases lay outside the gene matches. CDR1 and CDR2 (germline): SGDLS, YYNGEE. CDR3 length equals 15 residues. CDR3 DNA: TGTGCCAGCAGCCCGACAGGGGAGACTGGAAACACCATATATTTT. Protein: CASSPTGETGNTIYF.

The J gene is TRBJ1-1, the V gene TRBV4-3, with D maybe TRBD1 (6 bases). The CDR3 has 14 residues. Trimming left V 0 bases short and J 7 bases short, with 12 bases between. The V gene's germline CDR1 is LGHNA and CDR2 YSLEER. CDR3 loop: CASSQEGARNEAFF. CDR3 in DNA: TGCGCCAGCAGCCAAGAGGGGGCACGGAATGAAGCTTTCTTT.

The chain employs TRBV5-1 and TRBJ2-5, with D uncertain. Between the trimmed V and J ends, which lost 1 base and 2 bases, there was a span of 6 bases. CDR3 length: 13 residues. Germline assignment: CDR1 SGHRS and CDR2 YFSETQ. CDR3 region: CASSLQSQETQYF. CDR3 sequence (DNA): TGCGCCAGCAGCTTGCAGTCACAAGAGACCCAGTACTTC.

V usage is TRBV7-9 and J usage is TRBJ2-1; D may match TRBD1 or TRBD2 (5 bases each). The CDR3 spans 11 residues. Between the trimmed V and J ends, which lost 4 bases and 11 bases, there was a span of 9 bases. Germline assignment: CDR1 SEHNR and CDR2 FQNEAQ (reference sequence). The CDR3 coding sequence is TGTGCCAGCAGCTCCTCGGGACAGCAGTTCTTC. The encoded protein is CASSSSGQQFF. The whole variable domain, remainder taken from reference TRBV7-9 and TRBJ2-1, is DTGVSQNPRHKITKRGQNVTFRCDPISEHNRLYWYRQTLGQGPEFLTYFQNEAQLEKSRLLSDRFSAERPKGSFSTLEIQRTEQGDSAMYLCASSSSGQQFFGPGTRLTVL.

This clone appeared once. This chain uses TRBV7-2 with TRBJ2-5, with 10 bases identical to TRBD2. The CDR3 length is 15 residues. Germline V lookup: CDR1 SGHTA, CDR2 FQGNSA. J lost 5 bases, V lost 6 bases, and 9 bases had no gene match. The CDR3 DNA follows: TGTGCCAGCAGTCAAATAGCGGGAGGCCTGGAGACCCAGTACTTC. This sequence encodes CASSQIAGGLETQYF.

The rearrangement links TRBV4-3 to TRBJ2-5, with D possibly TRBD1 on 5 matching bases. The germline CDR1 and CDR2 sequences are LGHNA and YSLEER. V was shortened by 1 base and J by 7 bases, with 13 bases between the two germline ends. The CDR3 totals 14 residues. The CDR3 bases are TGCGCCAGCAGCCAAGGTTACAGGCTGGGGACCCAGTACTTC. Amino acid sequence: CASSQGYRLGTQYF.

This chain links TRBV28 with TRBJ2-3, with D possibly TRBD2 on 5 matching bases. CDR1 MDHEN and CDR2 SYDVKM come from the germline V gene. Between the trimmed V and J ends, which lost 5 bases and 3 bases, there was a span of 15 bases. There are 15 residues in the CDR3. Written as DNA, the CDR3 is TGTGCCAGCAGTCAGAACGCGCCGGGGACAGATACGCAGTATTTT. Amino acids: CASSQNAPGTDTQYF.

The rearrangement uses TRBV7-8 and TRBJ1-2, with D possibly matching TRBD1 (6 bases). Trimming cost V 5 bases and J 0 bases, with 16 bases left between them. The CDR3 extends over 16 amino acids. Germline CDR1 reads SGHVS; CDR2 reads FQNEAQ. The CDR3 DNA follows: TGTGCCAGCAGCCCCTACCTGAGGACAGCTAACTATGGCTACACCTTC. Amino acids: CASSPYLRTANYGYTF.

V gene TRBV6-4 combines with J gene TRBJ2-4; D unclear. The ends were cut back, 2 bases at V and 2 bases at J, with 10 bases in the middle. The germline gives CDR1 MRHNA, CDR2 SNTAGT. The CDR3 has 15 amino acids. The CDR3 coding sequence is TGTGCCAGCAGTGACCTACTGATATCCAAAAACATTCAGTACTTC. Its protein product is CASSDLLISKNIQYF.

Comment on this clone: At one end the junction does not follow the germline gene, possibly because of a read error. As DNA, the CDR3 is TGCGCCAGCGGCTTGCGGGCGGGGACTGAAGCTTTCTTT. Translated, it gives CASGLRAGTEAFF. This chain uses TRBV5-1 with TRBJ1-1; D ambiguous. This CDR3 spans 13 amino acids. Germline CDR1 is SGHRS and CDR2 is YFSETQ.

The V gene is TRBV4-1, the J gene TRBJ2-1; D assignment may be TRBD1 or TRBD2 (5 bases each). V was trimmed by 1 base and J by 9 bases, leaving 16 bases between them. The CDR3 length is 15 residues. Germline V gives CDR1 MGHRA, CDR2 YSYEKL. CDR3 amino acids: CASSQGRVERGEQFF. The CDR3 DNA sequence: TGCGCCAGCAGCCAAGGCAGAGTGGAGAGGGGTGAGCAGTTCTTC.

The rearrangement uses TRBV4-1 and TRBJ2-7, with 13 nucleotides matching TRBD2. V lost 3 bases, J lost 4 bases, and 6 bases stayed unmatched. This CDR3 contains 16 residues. CDR1 and CDR2 (germline): MGHRA, YSYEKL. For the CDR3, the DNA is TGCGCCAGCAGCCAGGGGACTAGCGGGATCGTATACGAGCAGTACTTC. It codes for CASSQGTSGIVYEQYF.

The CDR3 here is CASSIGPPTAAQYF. The CDR3 region has the DNA TGTGCCAGCAGCATCGGGCCCCCGACGGCCGCGCAGTATTTT. The chain uses TRBV7-2 and TRBJ2-3, with unresolved D. CDR1 SGHTA and CDR2 FQGNSA come from the germline V gene. Trimming stripped 5 bases from V and 10 bases from J, with 19 bases between. This CDR3 comprises 14 residues.